This T cell receptor beta chain was captured by sequencing in a study of spatial heterogeneity in lung cancer. V was shortened by 5 bases and J by 0 bases, with 10 bases between the two germline ends. The germline gives CDR1 DFQATT, CDR2 SNEGSKA (reference sequence). The CDR3 length is 14 residues. A remark on this clonotype: Its specificity is not known.

Study-wide points: At tumor resection, ubiquitous expanded TCRs were detected in blood more often than later.

A unique molecular identifier was carried by every single TCR cDNA molecule. TCRdb re-derived calls from the 5' RACE reads in MiXCR, one entry per CDR3 protein. The table shows 55,000 to 75,000 distinct CDR3 sequences, with 8.4% occurring only once. The time point denotes: sample taken at primary tumor resection. Unsorted whole RNA of tumor, nontumor lung or frozen PBMC was sequenced. The source material was PBMCs, sampled at surgery. The source of this sequence is a female donor with early-stage non-small cell lung cancer. This sequence joins TRBV20-1 and TRBJ2-2; D is possibly TRBD1 (6 bases). CDR3 sequence reads: CSAPGTSNTGELFF. The CDR3 DNA reads TGCAGTGCTCCCGGGACATCGAACACCGGGGAGCTGTTTTTT.